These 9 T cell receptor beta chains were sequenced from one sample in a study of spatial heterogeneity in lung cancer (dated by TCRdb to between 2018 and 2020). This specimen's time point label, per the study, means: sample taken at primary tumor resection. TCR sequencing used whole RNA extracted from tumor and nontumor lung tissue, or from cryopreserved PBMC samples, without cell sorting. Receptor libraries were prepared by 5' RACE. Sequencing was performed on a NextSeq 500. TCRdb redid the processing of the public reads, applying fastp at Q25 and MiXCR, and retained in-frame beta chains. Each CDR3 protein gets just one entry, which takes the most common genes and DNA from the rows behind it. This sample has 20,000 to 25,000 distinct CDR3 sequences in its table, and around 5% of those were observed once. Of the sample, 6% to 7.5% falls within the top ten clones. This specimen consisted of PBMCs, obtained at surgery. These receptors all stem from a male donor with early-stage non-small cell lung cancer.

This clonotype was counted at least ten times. The CDR3 loop reads CSAPGQGGEYTEAFF. CDR3 DNA sequence: TGCAGTGCCCCGGGACAGGGTGGAGAGTACACTGAAGCTTTCTTT. J is TRBJ1-1 and V is TRBV20-1, with TRBD1 matching 9 bases. CDR3 length: 15 residues. Trimming took 6 bases from V and 3 from J; bases not matched to a gene: 11. Germline V gives CDR1 DFQATT, CDR2 SNEGSKA (reference sequence).

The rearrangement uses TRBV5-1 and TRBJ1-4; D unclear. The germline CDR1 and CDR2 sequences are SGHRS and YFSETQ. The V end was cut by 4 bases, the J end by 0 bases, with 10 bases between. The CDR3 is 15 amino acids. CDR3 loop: CASSIGRATNEKLFF. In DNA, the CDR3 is TGCGCCAGCAGCATTGGACGGGCAACTAATGAAAAACTGTTTTTT.

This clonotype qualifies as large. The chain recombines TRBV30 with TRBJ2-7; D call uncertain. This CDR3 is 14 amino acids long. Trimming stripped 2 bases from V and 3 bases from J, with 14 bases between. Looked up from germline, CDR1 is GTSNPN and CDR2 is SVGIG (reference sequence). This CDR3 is CAWSLDTNLYEQYF. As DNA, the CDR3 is TGTGCCTGGAGTCTTGACACGAACCTCTACGAGCAGTACTTC. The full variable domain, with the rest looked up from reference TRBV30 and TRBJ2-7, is SQTIHQWPATLVQPVGSPLSLECTVEGTSNPNLYWYRQAAGRGLQLLFYSVGIGQISSEVPQNLSASRPQDRQFILSSKKLLLSDSGFYLCAWSLDTNLYEQYFGPGTRLTVT.

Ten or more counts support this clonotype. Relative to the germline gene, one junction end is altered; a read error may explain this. In DNA, the CDR3 is TGTGCTAGCAGCCCTCTGGGGACTAGCGAGTACGAGCAGTACTTC. It encodes CASSPLGTSEYEQYF. The V and J genes are TRBV7-7 and TRBJ2-7; 10 nucleotides match TRBD2. Germline V CDR1 and CDR2: SSHAT, FNYEAQ (reference sequence). CDR3 length: 15 residues.

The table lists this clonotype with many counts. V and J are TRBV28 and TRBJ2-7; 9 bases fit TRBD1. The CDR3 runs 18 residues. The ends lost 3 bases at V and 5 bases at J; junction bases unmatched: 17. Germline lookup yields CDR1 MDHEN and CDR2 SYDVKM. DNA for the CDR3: TGTGCCAGCAGTTTCCCTCTCCTTTCGGGACAGGGTCCCCACGAGCAGTACTTC. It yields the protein CASSFPLLSGQGPHEQYF.

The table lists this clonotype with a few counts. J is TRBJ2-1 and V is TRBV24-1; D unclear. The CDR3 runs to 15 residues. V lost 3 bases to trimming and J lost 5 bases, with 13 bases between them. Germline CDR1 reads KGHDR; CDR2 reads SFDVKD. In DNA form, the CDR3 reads TGTGCCACCAGTGATCCCCGGACGCCCCACAATGAGCAGTTCTTC. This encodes CATSDPRTPHNEQFF.

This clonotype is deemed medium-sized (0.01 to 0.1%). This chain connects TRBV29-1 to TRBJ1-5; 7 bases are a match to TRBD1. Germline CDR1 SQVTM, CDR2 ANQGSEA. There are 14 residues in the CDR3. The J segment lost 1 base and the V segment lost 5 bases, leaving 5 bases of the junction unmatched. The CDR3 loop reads CSVPGTESNQPQHF. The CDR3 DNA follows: TGCAGCGTTCCAGGGACAGAGAGCAATCAGCCCCAGCATTTT.

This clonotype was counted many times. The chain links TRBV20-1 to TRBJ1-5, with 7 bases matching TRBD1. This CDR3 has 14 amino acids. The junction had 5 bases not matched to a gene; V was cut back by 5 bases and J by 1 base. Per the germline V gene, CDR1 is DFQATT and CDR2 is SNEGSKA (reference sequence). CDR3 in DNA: TGCAGTGCTCCCGTAGGGGGCAGCAATCAGCCCCAGCATTTT. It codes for CSAPVGGSNQPQHF.

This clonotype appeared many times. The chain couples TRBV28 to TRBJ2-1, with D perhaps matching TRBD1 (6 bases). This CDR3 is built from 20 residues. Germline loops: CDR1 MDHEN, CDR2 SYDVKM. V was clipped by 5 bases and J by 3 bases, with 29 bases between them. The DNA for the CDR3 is TGTGCCAGCAGTGGAGTACAGGGTCAGTCTTTCGAGAAGGACTACAATGAGCAGTTCTTC. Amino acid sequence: CASSGVQGQSFEKDYNEQFF.